Presented here are 29 T cell receptor beta chains from one specimen sequenced in a study of CD8+CD57+ T cells in acquired aplastic anemia. Genomic DNA constituted the template upon which TCR beta VDJ and CDR3 profiling was performed. From the reads, TCRdb called clonotypes with MiXCR, one entry per CDR3 protein. The sample shows 150,000 to 200,000 distinct CDR3 sequences, around 45% of them seen only once. The specimen was sorted CD4+, CD8+, or CD8+CD57+ T cells (not recorded which) from PBMCs. The receptors derive from a human donor in good health.

To note about this clonotype: At one of its ends the junction is not consistent with the germline gene, which may arise from a read error. CDR3 in amino acids: CASSLNTNYGYAF. Here the CDR3 DNA reads TGTGCCAGCAGCTTAAATACAAACTATGGCTACGCCTTC. This chain connects TRBV7-6 to TRBJ1-2; no reliable D call. The CDR3 consists of 13 residues. Germline V lookup: CDR1 SGHVS, CDR2 FNYEAQ.

This chain links TRBV12-3 or TRBV12-4 with TRBJ1-2; possible D gene TRBD1, 6 bases. The CDR3 consists of 16 residues. The ends were cut back, 0 bases at V and 6 bases at J, with 17 bases in the middle. As DNA, the CDR3 is TGTGCCAGCAGTTTAGCATGGGGGCGGGGACGGGATGGCTACACCTTC. This sequence encodes CASSLAWGRGRDGYTF.

Ten or more counts support this clonotype. The CDR3 spells CASRQGTPGSYNSPLHF. The CDR3 nucleotides are TGTGCCAGCAGACAAGGGACGCCCGGCTCCTATAATTCACCCCTCCACTTT. The chain links TRBV6-1 to TRBJ1-6; possibly TRBD1 for D (5 bases). Germline V gene data show CDR1 as MNHNS and CDR2 as SASEGT. The CDR3 runs to 17 residues. V was clipped by 6 bases and J by 0 bases, with 15 bases between them.

Concerning this clonotype itself: A much larger clone differs by one base, so this may be a read error. This rearrangement joins TRBV12-3 or TRBV12-4 to TRBJ1-6, with D uncertain. The CDR3 length is 15 residues. Between the trimmed V and J ends, which lost 5 bases and 3 bases, there was a span of 11 bases. The CDR3 DNA follows: TGTGCCAGCAGTCGAGAGGATTTCTATAATTCACCCCTCCACTTT. Amino acids: CASSREDFYNSPLHF.

The V gene is TRBV12-3 or TRBV12-4, the J gene TRBJ2-7; 7 bases are shared with TRBD1. The CDR3 covers 13 residues. The V and J ends lost 3 bases and 3 bases, in that order; junction bases with no gene match: 2. CDR3 nucleotides: TGTGCCAGCAGTTTTGGGGACAGCTACGAGCAGTACTTC. Protein sequence: CASSFGDSYEQYF.

Comment on this clonotype: One junction end disagrees with the germline gene, perhaps due to a read error. This chain connects TRBV27 to TRBJ2-6; 9 positions match TRBD1. The CDR3 length is 17 residues. Germline-derived CDR1 and CDR2 are MNHEY and SMNVEV (reference sequence). CDR3 DNA: TGTGCCACCAGTTTACAGGGGGCAGGCTCTGGGGCCAACGTCCTGACTTTC. It is translated as CATSLQGAGSGANVLTF.

The gene calls are TRBV5-1 and TRBJ1-2; perhaps TRBD1 as D (5 bases). The CDR3 totals 13 residues. Per the germline V gene, CDR1 is SGHRS and CDR2 is YFSETQ. V lost 4 bases and J lost 10, with 17 bases in between. CDR3 sequence reads: CASSEGRPQTYTF. The CDR3 DNA reads as TGCGCCAGCAGCGAGGGACGCCCCCAGACCTACACCTTC.

In this sample, this clonotype turned up once. V gene TRBV5-4 combines with J gene TRBJ2-7; TRBD2 aligns across 14 bases. The germline gives CDR1 SGHNT, CDR2 YYREEE (reference sequence). V lost 4 bases to trimming and J lost 4 bases; unmatched junction nucleotides: 4. CDR3 length: 15 residues. This CDR3 reads CASSTRTSGGYEQYF. The CDR3 DNA is TGTGCCAGCAGCACACGGACTAGCGGGGGGTACGAGCAGTACTTC. Complete variable domain (other parts from reference TRBV5-4 and TRBJ2-7): ETGVTQSPTHLIKTRGQQVTLRCSSQSGHNTVSWYQQALGQGPQFIFQYYREEENGRGNFPPRFSGLQFPNYSSELNVNALELDDSALYLCASSTRTSGGYEQYFGPGTRLTVT.

The gene calls are TRBV5-8 and TRBJ2-7, with D tentatively TRBD2 (7 bases). Germline assignment: CDR1 SGHTS and CDR2 YDEGEE. This CDR3 has 15 residues. V lost 5 bases to trimming and J lost 8 bases, with 23 bases between them. The CDR3 bases are TGTGCCAGCAGTTCTGTTGGGCGGGGGCTCGTAAAGCAGTACTTC. Its protein product is CASSSVGRGLVKQYF.

This rearrangement joins TRBV2 to TRBJ2-7; TRBD2 might be the D (5 bases). The length of the CDR3 is 13 residues. The germline CDR1 and CDR2 sequences are SNHLY and FYNNEI. Trimming stripped 3 bases from V and 3 bases from J, with 9 bases between. The CDR3 region has the DNA TGTGCCAGCAGTGAGGACTCCTACTACGAGCAGTACTTC. It translates to CASSEDSYYEQYF.

This clonotype has a count of ten or more. J is TRBJ2-7 and V is TRBV10-3; D not certain. The V and J ends lost 6 bases and 4 bases respectively, with 16 bases between them. The CDR3 is 14 residues long. Germline assignment: CDR1 ENHRY and CDR2 SYGVKD. The CDR3 coding sequence is TGTGCCATCAGGAAGGGTATTGCTGTGTACGAGCAGTACTTC. Protein sequence: CAIRKGIAVYEQYF.

The J gene is TRBJ1-2, the V gene TRBV2; weak D call: TRBD1 (6 bases). Germline V lookup: CDR1 SNHLY, CDR2 FYNNEI. The CDR3 is made up of 15 amino acids. The V and J ends lost 6 bases and 7 bases respectively, with 21 bases between them. CDR3 sequence reads: CASSLKGRGRSGYTF. CDR3 nucleotides: TGTGCCAGCAGCTTAAAAGGCAGGGGCCGTAGTGGCTACACCTTC.

On this clonotype: Because it lacks the conserved phenylalanine or tryptophan at the end, this CDR3 is likely a read error. This chain uses TRBV6-1 with TRBJ2-2, with D unclear. Trimming pared 2 bases from V and 9 bases from J, leaving 10 bases between. Germline V CDR1 and CDR2: MNHNS, SASEGT. This CDR3 contains 13 residues. CDR3 coding DNA: TGTGCCAGCAGTGAATTAAAGGGCCGGGAGCTGTTTCTT. This translates into CASSELKGRELFL.

The V call is TRBV15, the J call TRBJ2-6; D possibly corresponds to TRBD2 (6 bases). The CDR3 totals 15 residues. Trimming shortened V by 1 base and J by 2 bases, and 6 bases separated the two germline ends. Per the germline V gene, CDR1 is LNHNV and CDR2 is YYDKDF (reference sequence). The CDR3 sequence is CATSRGGAGANVLTF. The DNA for the CDR3 is TGTGCCACCAGCAGAGGGGGGGCTGGGGCCAACGTCCTGACTTTC.

This chain uses TRBV6-2 or TRBV6-3 with TRBJ2-2; D may correspond to TRBD1 or TRBD2 (5 bases each). Trimming left V 6 bases short and J 4 bases short, with 15 bases between. The CDR3 spans 15 residues. The germline CDR1 and CDR2 sequences are MNHEY and SVGEGT. CDR3 bases: TGTGCCAGCAGGCCGGGACCGTATAGCACCGGGGAGCTGTTTTTT. Protein product: CASRPGPYSTGELFF.

In its sample, this clonotype was seen many times. The DNA for the CDR3 is TGCGCCAGCAGCTCCGGGCCAGATACGCAGTATTTT. Encoded protein: CASSSGPDTQYF. The chain links TRBV5-1 to TRBJ2-3; D remains ambiguous. The germline gives CDR1 SGHRS, CDR2 YFSETQ. The CDR3 is 12 residues long. The V and J ends lost 3 bases and 4 bases respectively, with 6 bases between them. The entire variable domain, with the rest obtained from reference TRBV5-1 and TRBJ2-3, is as follows: KAGVTQTPRYLIKTRGQQVTLSCSPISGHRSVSWYQQTPGQGLQFLFEYFSETQRNKGNFPGRFSGRQFSNSRSEMNVSTLELGDSALYLCASSSGPDTQYFGPGTRLTVL.

This clonotype was seen repeatedly, ten times or more. The chain is built from TRBV6-5 and TRBJ2-7, with D unresolved. The V end was cut by 2 bases, the J end by 3 bases, with 8 bases between. The germline V gene has CDR1 MNHEY and CDR2 SVGAGI. This CDR3 spans 13 amino acids. The CDR3 loop reads CASSYGQHYEQYF. The CDR3 DNA sequence: TGTGCCAGCAGTTACGGGCAGCACTACGAGCAGTACTTC.

Remarks on this clonotype: Given a much more abundant clone one base away, this may be a read error. The chain links TRBV14 to TRBJ2-3; D unresolved. Looked up from germline, CDR1 is SGHDN and CDR2 is FVKESK. The CDR3 is made up of 14 amino acids. Here the CDR3 DNA reads TGTGCCAGCAGCCAAGGCGTTCCCCCGAATACGCAGTGTTTT. As protein: CASSQGVPPNTQCF.

The chain recombines TRBV4-1 with TRBJ2-5; the D gene is possibly TRBD2 (5 bases). The germline gives CDR1 MGHRA, CDR2 YSYEKL. V lost 0 bases and J lost 5, with 10 bases in between. This CDR3 region has 14 residues. The CDR3 spells CASSQDEDYETQYF. The CDR3 bases are TGCGCCAGCAGCCAAGATGAAGACTACGAGACCCAGTACTTC.

The V call is TRBV2, the J call TRBJ2-3; D possibly corresponds to TRBD1 (5 bases). The CDR3 contains 15 residues. Trimming pared 2 bases from V and 0 bases from J, leaving 9 bases between. Germline V gene sequence: CDR1 SNHLY, CDR2 FYNNEI. CDR3 sequence (DNA): TGTGCCAGCAGTGAAACAGGCCTTAGCACAGATACGCAGTATTTT. This gives the protein CASSETGLSTDTQYF. The variable domain in full, completed from reference TRBV2 and TRBJ2-3, reads EPEVTQTPSHQVTQMGQEVILRCVPISNHLYFYWYRQILGQKVEFLVSFYNNEISEKSEIFDDQFSVERPDGSNFTLKIRSTKLEDSAMYFCASSETGLSTDTQYFGPGTRLTVL.

This clonotype was picked up many times. The rearrangement links TRBV12-3 or TRBV12-4 to TRBJ1-2; D not certain. The CDR3 length is 12 residues. V lost 3 bases, J lost 4 bases, and 6 bases lay in between. CDR3 sequence reads: CASSFSSYGYTF. CDR3 in DNA: TGTGCCAGCAGTTTCTCCAGCTATGGCTACACCTTC.

The chain employs TRBV5-1 and TRBJ2-1; tentatively, D is TRBD2 (6 bases). The CDR3 covers 16 residues. Germline CDR1 is SGHRS and CDR2 is YFSETQ. V dropped 4 bases and J dropped 0 bases, with 14 bases sitting between them. In nucleotides, the CDR3 is TGCGCCAGCAGCCGACGCCGGGACTCCTCCTACAATGAGCAGTTCTTC. Amino acid sequence: CASSRRRDSSYNEQFF.

This clonotype was found a few times. CDR3 DNA sequence: TGTGCCATCAGTGACCTGCGGGGGGAGGGTGAAGCTTTCTTT. Translated: CAISDLRGEGEAFF. J is TRBJ1-1 and V is TRBV10-3; D is perhaps TRBD1 (5 bases). This CDR3 spans 14 amino acids. The V end was cut by 3 bases, the J end by 7 bases, with 15 bases between. The germline V gene has CDR1 ENHRY and CDR2 SYGVKD.

This clonotype was seen repeatedly, ten times or more. The rearrangement uses TRBV20-1 and TRBJ1-5; TRBD1 agrees at 8 bases. With 4 bases clipped from V and 4 bases from J, the junction kept 6 bases outside the gene matches. CDR3 length equals 14 residues. Germline V gene lookup returns CDR1 DFQATT and CDR2 SNEGSKA (reference sequence). The DNA for the CDR3 is TGCAGTGCTAACAGGGGGGCGGGGAATCAGCCCCAGCATTTT. This sequence encodes CSANRGAGNQPQHF.

This clonotype was seen at least ten times. V gene TRBV2 combines with J gene TRBJ1-1; TRBD1 might be the D (6 bases). This CDR3 is built from 15 residues. The V end was cut by 6 bases, the J end by 4 bases, with 18 bases between. The germline gives CDR1 SNHLY, CDR2 FYNNEI. In DNA, the CDR3 is TGTGCCAGCAGCCTTAGGGGGGCGGAGGTCACTGAAGCTTTCTTT. Translating gives CASSLRGAEVTEAFF.

This clonotype has ten or more counts. This rearrangement joins TRBV15 to TRBJ2-3, with 7 bases matching TRBD1. Trimming took 5 bases from V and 4 from J; bases not matched to a gene: 12. The germline V gene encodes CDR1 LNHNV and CDR2 YYDKDF (reference sequence). CDR3 length equals 16 residues. The CDR3 protein is CATSDITGDSSDTQYF. DNA for the CDR3: TGTGCCACCAGCGATATAACAGGGGATTCTTCAGATACGCAGTATTTT. Based on the CDR3 plus reference TRBV15 and TRBJ2-3, the full variable domain is DAMVIQNPRYQVTQFGKPVTLSCSQTLNHNVMYWYQQKSSQAPKLLFHYYDKDFNNEADTPDNFQSRRPNTSFCFLDIRSPGLGDTAMYLCATSDITGDSSDTQYFGPGTRLTVL.

Concerning this clonotype itself: The junction departs from the called germline gene at one end, perhaps through a read error. The gene calls are TRBV5-1 and TRBJ2-1, with TRBD2 matching 13 bases. The CDR3 is made up of 18 amino acids. Germline V CDR1 and CDR2: SGHRS, YFSETQ. The DNA of the CDR3 is TGCGCCAGCAGCTTGACTAGCGGGAGGGCCTCGGTCTCCAATGAGCAGATCTTC. Its translation is CASSLTSGRASVSNEQIF.

The chain uses TRBV20-1 and TRBJ2-1, with D possibly called TRBD1 or TRBD2 (5 bases each). CDR3 length equals 14 residues. Trimming stripped 3 bases from V and 6 bases from J, with 15 bases between. CDR1 is DFQATT, CDR2 SNEGSKA, per germline (reference sequence). DNA of the CDR3: TGCAGTGCTAGTTATGGGGCAGGGAGCAATGAGCAGTTCTTC. This encodes CSASYGAGSNEQFF.

This clonotype has a handful of counts. The rearrangement joins TRBV9 to TRBJ1-6, with 7 bases aligning to TRBD1. Unmatched junction bases numbered 11, after V lost 2 bases and J lost 9 bases. Germline assignment: CDR1 SGDLS and CDR2 YYNGEE. The CDR3 has 16 amino acids. The CDR3 DNA reads TGTGCCAGCAGCGTTGCGGGACAGCCCTCTGGTTCACCCCTCCACTTT. Translated: CASSVAGQPSGSPLHF.